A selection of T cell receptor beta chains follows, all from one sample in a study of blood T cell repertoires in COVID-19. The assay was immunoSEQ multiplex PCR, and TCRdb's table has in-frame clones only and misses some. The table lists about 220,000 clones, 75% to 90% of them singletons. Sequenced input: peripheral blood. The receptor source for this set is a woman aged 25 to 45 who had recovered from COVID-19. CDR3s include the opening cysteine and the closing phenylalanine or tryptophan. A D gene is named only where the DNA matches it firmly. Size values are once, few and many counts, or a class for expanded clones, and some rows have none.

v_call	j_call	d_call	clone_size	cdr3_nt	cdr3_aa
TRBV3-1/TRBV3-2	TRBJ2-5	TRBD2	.	TGTGCCAGCAGCCAATGGGCAAATAGCGGGGGCAGGGAGACCCAGTACTTC	CASSQWANSGGRETQYF
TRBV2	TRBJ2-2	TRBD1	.	TGTGCCACTACTCCGGGACAGGGGTGGACCGGGGAGCTGTTTTTT	CATTPGQGWTGELFF
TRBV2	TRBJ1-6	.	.	TGTGCCAGCAGTGAAGAGGAGCAGGGAAGGGTTTATAATTCACCCCTCCACTTT	CASSEEEQGRVYNSPLHF
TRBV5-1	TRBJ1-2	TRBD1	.	TGCGCCAGCAGCTTGGGGGACAGGCCTTTGGGCTATGGCTACACCTTC	CASSLGDRPLGYGYTF
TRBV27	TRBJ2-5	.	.	TGTGCCAGCAGTTTAAGGTCACTAGCCAACCTGGGAACCCAGTACTTC	CASSLRSLANLGTQYF
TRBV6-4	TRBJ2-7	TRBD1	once	TGTGCCAGCAGTGACGCCCTTCACAGGGGAATTTTTGAGGACGAGCAGTACTTC	CASSDALHRGIFEDEQYF
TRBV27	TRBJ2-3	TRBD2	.	TGTGCCAGCAGTTTGGGAAGCGGGGCAGGGGATACGCAGTATTTT	CASSLGSGAGDTQYF
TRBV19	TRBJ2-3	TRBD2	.	TGTGCCAGTAGTTCACGGTGGCATGAGTACGCCAGCGGGGCTGGCACAGATACGCAGTATTTT	CASSSRWHEYASGAGTDTQYF
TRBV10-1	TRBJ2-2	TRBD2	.	TGCGCCCGCAGAGCGGGGGCCCGCGTGGTCACCGGGGAGCTGTTTTTT	CARRAGARVVTGELFF
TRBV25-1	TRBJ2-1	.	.	TGTGCCAGCAGTGAGTGGTCTATCTTCGGCAATGAGCAGTTCTTC	CASSEWSIFGNEQFF
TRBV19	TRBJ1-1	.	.	TGTGCCAGTAGTATAGATTCCTGGTCGGCGCGGGCCACTGAAGCTTTCTTT	CASSIDSWSARATEAFF
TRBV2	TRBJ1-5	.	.	TGTGCCAGCAGTGAAATAGGCAATCAGCCCCAGCATTTT	CASSEIGNQPQHF
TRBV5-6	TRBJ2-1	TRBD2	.	TGTGCCAGCAGCCGGGGGGGCAATGAGCAGTTCTTC	CASSRGGNEQFF
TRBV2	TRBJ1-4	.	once	TGTGCCAGCGGGCCGACAGGCCTCCCTGAAAAACTGTTTTTT	CASGPTGLPEKLFF
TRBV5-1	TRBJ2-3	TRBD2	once	TGCGCCAGCAGCTCCGGGACTAGCGGGGGGGTCGGCTCAGATACGCAGTATTTT	CASSSGTSGGVGSDTQYF
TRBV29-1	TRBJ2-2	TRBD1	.	TGCAGCGTTGATCGAGGCAGGGGGCGCACCGGGGAGCTGTTTTTT	CSVDRGRGRTGELFF
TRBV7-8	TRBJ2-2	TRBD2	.	TGTGCCAGCAGCTTAGTGATTCGGCCTAGCGGTCCCCACGGGCTGTTTTTT	CASSLVIRPSGPHGLFF